These T cell receptor beta chains were read from a single sample in a study of identical twins. Each CDR3 protein is one row after TCRdb ran MiXCR on the 5' RACE reads. Altogether about 720,000 distinct CDR3 sequences are present, 8% to 9% being singletons, with the ten largest covering more than 0.75%. The data also belong to a second study, concerning yellow fever vaccine responses in identical twins.

Sequencing was performed on PBMCs. These receptors were obtained from a woman under 30 in good health. Each CDR3 is given with its conserved first and last residue. The order of the fields is CDR3 length, J gene, D gene, clone size, V gene, CDR3 protein, CDR3 DNA. The D gene is left open where the match is weak. Rows may omit the clone size; those that give it use once, few, many or a size class.

14 TRBJ2-7 - many TRBV12-3/TRBV12-4 CASSLRGLSYEQYF TGTGCCAGCAGTCTCCGGGGCCTATCCTACGAGCAGTACTTC
12 TRBJ1-3 - many TRBV19 CASSESGNTIYF TGTGCCAGTAGCGAATCTGGAAACACCATATATTTT
17 TRBJ2-7 - many TRBV12-3/TRBV12-4 CASSLIVAGTEYYEQYF TGTGCCAGCAGTTTAATTGTCGCGGGGACAGAGTACTACGAGCAGTACTTC
13 TRBJ1-5 - - TRBV12-3/TRBV12-4 CASRRWGNQPQHF TGTGCCAGCAGACGGTGGGGCAATCAGCCCCAGCATTTT
13 TRBJ1-1 - few TRBV3-1 CASSLQGRAEAFF TGTGCCAGCAGCCTCCAGGGGCGGGCTGAAGCTTTCTTT
20 TRBJ2-3 - few TRBV12-5 CASGLVHSPALRDSTDTQYF TGTGCTAGTGGTTTGGTACACTCCCCAGCGCTAAGGGATTCCACAGATACGCAGTATTTT
14 TRBJ1-6 - few TRBV13 CASSSSGQVSPLHF TGTGCCAGCAGCTCCAGCGGTCAGGTTTCACCCCTCCACTTT
21 TRBJ2-1 TRBD2 - TRBV11-2 CASSSFRGGVSGGASYNEQFF TGTGCCAGCAGCTCCTTCCGCGGTGGGGTTAGCGGGGGGGCGAGCTACAATGAGCAGTTCTTC
13 TRBJ2-2 - - TRBV7-8 CASSLTLPGELFF TGTGCCAGCAGCTTAACGCTCCCCGGGGAGCTGTTTTTT
16 TRBJ2-7 - few TRBV7-2 CASRIGGFGSSYEQYF TGTGCCAGCCGCATAGGGGGATTCGGTAGCTCCTACGAGCAGTACTTC
16 TRBJ2-3 TRBD2 - TRBV28 CASSFPPGGGTDTQYF TGTGCCAGCAGTTTCCCACCGGGGGGTGGCACAGATACGCAGTATTTT